Listed here is a single TCR beta chain. Its specificity is not known. This sample was taken from a study of T cells in localized non-small cell lung cancer. The study, taken as a whole, reports: A single tumor region was sequenced, leaving heterogeneity possible. A median of about 58 of the top 100 tumor clones appeared in adjacent lung, which was paired and uninvolved.

Measured with immunoSEQ multiplex PCR; TCRdb has only the in-frame clones, and not every one. The sample comprises 3,000 to 5,000 clones, about a quarter of which are singletons, and 10% to 15% rests with the top ten. This CDR3 region has 15 residues. Germline V lookup: CDR1 SGHRS, CDR2 YFSETQ. Deletions cut 4 bases from V and 1 base from J, with 14 bases between. The source was lung tumor tissue, collected before any cancer treatment. The chain employs TRBV5-1 and TRBJ1-1; a possible D gene is TRBD1 (6 bases). The receptor's source is a man between 40 and 70 years old with stage II lung adenocarcinoma. This CDR3 is CASSPGAVQNTEAFF. The CDR3 nucleotides are TGCGCCAGCAGCCCAGGGGCGGTTCAGAACACTGAAGCTTTCTTT. The full variable domain, completed using reference TRBV5-1 and TRBJ1-1, is KAGVTQTPRYLIKTRGQQVTLSCSPISGHRSVSWYQQTPGQGLQFLFEYFSETQRNKGNFPGRFSGRQFSNSRSEMNVSTLELGDSALYLCASSPGAVQNTEAFFGQGTRLTVV.